This T cell receptor beta chain was identified during a study of technical replicates of blood from several donors. TCRdb keeps only in-frame clones here, not all; method: immunoSEQ multiplex PCR. The sample shows about 70,000 clones, roughly 93% of them seen only once. Germline V gene lookup returns CDR1 SGDLS and CDR2 YYNGEE. CDR3 length: 15 amino acids. J gave up 2 bases and V 2 bases, and 3 bases lay outside the gene matches. Sequences were obtained from T cells isolated from PBMCs. The source of this sequence is a human donor in good health. The chain is built from TRBV9 and TRBJ2-3; the match to TRBD2 covers 9 bases. CDR3 sequence: CASSVRLAVTDTQYF. In nucleotides, the CDR3 is TGTGCCAGCAGCGTTAGACTAGCGGTCACAGATACGCAGTATTTT.